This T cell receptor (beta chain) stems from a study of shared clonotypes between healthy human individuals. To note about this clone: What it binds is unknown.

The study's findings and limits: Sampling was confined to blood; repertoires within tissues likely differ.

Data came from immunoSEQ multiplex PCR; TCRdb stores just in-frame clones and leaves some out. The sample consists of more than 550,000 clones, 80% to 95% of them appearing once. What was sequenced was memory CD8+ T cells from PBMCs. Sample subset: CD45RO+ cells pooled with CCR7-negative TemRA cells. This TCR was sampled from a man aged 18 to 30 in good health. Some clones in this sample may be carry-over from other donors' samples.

The CDR3, as DNA: TGTGCCTGGACTCTAATGGGGGGTTCAGGCTACACCTTC. This encodes CAWTLMGGSGYTF. V is TRBV30 and J is TRBJ1-2; perhaps TRBD1 as D (5 bases). The ends were cut back, 4 bases at V and 8 bases at J, with 17 bases in the middle. The CDR3 totals 13 residues. Germline-derived CDR1 and CDR2 are GTSNPN and SVGIG (reference sequence).